This TCR beta chain comes out of a study of blood T cell repertoires in COVID-19. Study as a whole: Sources were T cells, B-cell-depleted T cells, or PBMCs; the material itself was cDNA or gDNA.

Profiling relied on immunoSEQ multiplex PCR, and the TCRdb table lists in-frame clones only, not all of them. This table holds about 160,000 clones, around 74% found once. Only a few counts were recorded for this clone. Germline lookup yields CDR1 GTSNPN and CDR2 SVGIG (reference sequence). CDR3 length: 11 amino acids. V was shortened by 2 bases and J by 13 bases, with 12 bases between the two germline ends. The chain employs TRBV30 and TRBJ2-1, with D uncertain. The receptor was isolated from a man in his 70s with acute or convalescent COVID-19. Input material: peripheral blood. The CDR3 region has the DNA TGTGCCTGGAGTAGCCAGCGCAATCAGTTCTTC. Its protein product is CAWSSQRNQFF. The full variable domain, completed using reference TRBV30 and TRBJ2-1, is SQTIHQWPATLVQPVGSPLSLECTVEGTSNPNLYWYRQAAGRGLQLLFYSVGIGQISSEVPQNLSASRPQDRQFILSSKKLLLSDSGFYLCAWSSQRNQFFGPGTRLTVL.